A single sample is the source of the 9 T cell receptor beta chains below, sequenced in a study of CD8 T cells in ankylosing spondylitis. Study-wide results and caveats: One TCR beta motif, made up of seven to nine highly homologous variants, appeared characteristic of ankylosing spondylitis blood.

MiXCR, applied by TCRdb to the 5' RACE reads, yields one record per CDR3 protein. This sample has about 540,000 distinct CDR3 sequences, with about an eighth found just once. These receptors have no known antigen. Sequences were obtained from blood, either unsorted or a sorted T cell fraction (not recorded which). Source of these receptors: a male donor with ankylosing spondylitis.

This clonotype was observed at least ten times. The chain has TRBV27 and TRBJ2-5; D may be TRBD1 (6 bases). Per the germline V gene, CDR1 is MNHEY and CDR2 is SMNVEV (reference sequence). Trimming cost V 3 bases and J 2 bases, with 10 bases left between them. CDR3 size: 14 residues. CDR3 DNA sequence: TGTGCCAGCAGTTTCGACAGGCAGCAAGAGACCCAGTACTTC. It yields the protein CASSFDRQQETQYF.

This clonotype was detected a few times. This sequence joins TRBV3-1 and TRBJ2-3; 11 bases map to TRBD2. The trim removed 2 bases at V and 5 bases at J, leaving 12 bases unmatched. Looked up from germline, CDR1 is LGHDT and CDR2 is YNNKEL (reference sequence). The CDR3 sequence is 18 residues long. The CDR3 sequence: CASSQSSLAGVGGDTQYF. CDR3 bases: TGTGCCAGCAGCCAATCGTCACTAGCGGGAGTGGGGGGAGATACGCAGTATTTT.

As for this clonotype: This may be a read error, as it is one base from a much larger clone. This chain links TRBV25-1 with TRBJ2-1; perhaps D is TRBD1 or TRBD2 (5 bases each). CDR3 length: 16 residues. V was cut by 6 bases and J by 6 bases, with 21 bases left in between. CDR1 and CDR2 (germline): MGHDK, SYGVNS. Here the CDR3 DNA reads TGTGCCAGCAGCCCCAGGGAGACCCCGGGTAGCAATGAGCAGTTCTTC. Translation gives CASSPRETPGSNEQFF.

This clonotype appeared a few times. The rearrangement uses TRBV20-1 and TRBJ2-7, with 8 bases matching TRBD1. Per germline, CDR1 DFQATT and CDR2 SNEGSKA (reference sequence). The CDR3 has 14 amino acids. J gave up 5 bases and V 6 bases, and 12 bases lay outside the gene matches. The CDR3 reads CSAEQGDKRDEQYF. The CDR3 DNA is TGCAGTGCGGAACAGGGGGACAAGCGTGACGAGCAGTACTTC.

In this sample, this clonotype turned up a few times. The chain is built from TRBV20-1 and TRBJ2-3, with a weak D call TRBD1 (5 bases). The CDR3 loop spans 12 amino acids. V lost 2 bases, J lost 6 bases, and 9 bases lay in between. Germline-derived CDR1 and CDR2 are DFQATT and SNEGSKA (reference sequence). Here the CDR3 DNA reads TGCAGTGCTAGAATTGGGGCGGATACGCAGTATTTT. Its protein product is CSARIGADTQYF.

This clonotype was detected a few times. This rearrangement joins TRBV20-1 to TRBJ2-3; TRBD2 matches at 10 bases. CDR1 is DFQATT, CDR2 SNEGSKA, per germline (reference sequence). V was pared by 6 bases and J by 2 bases, with 5 bases of the junction left unmatched. The CDR3 consists of 14 residues. DNA for the CDR3: TGCAGTGCCCGACTAGCGGGCAACACAGATACGCAGTATTTT. Its translation: CSARLAGNTDTQYF.

The table lists this clonotype with a few counts. V usage is TRBV5-1 and J usage is TRBJ2-2; a possible D gene is TRBD2 (6 bases). The CDR3 is 16 residues long. CDR1 and CDR2 (germline): SGHRS, YFSETQ. V gave up 0 bases and J gave up 3 bases, with 12 bases separating them. In DNA form, the CDR3 reads TGCGCCAGCAGCTTGGTACCGGCTAGCGACACCGGGGAGCTGTTTTTT. This codes for CASSLVPASDTGELFF. The whole variable domain, filled in from reference TRBV5-1 and TRBJ2-2, reads KAGVTQTPRYLIKTRGQQVTLSCSPISGHRSVSWYQQTPGQGLQFLFEYFSETQRNKGNFPGRFSGRQFSNSRSEMNVSTLELGDSALYLCASSLVPASDTGELFFGEGSRLTVL.

In this sample, this clonotype turned up many times. The chain links TRBV12-3 or TRBV12-4 to TRBJ2-6; D is possibly TRBD1 (6 bases). The germline V and J ends were trimmed by 5 bases and 0 bases, with 17 bases remaining between them. This CDR3 has 18 residues. As DNA, the CDR3 is TGTGCCAGCAGTCCTCGGGACACTTGGAGCTCTGGGGCCAACGTCCTGACTTTC. Amino acids: CASSPRDTWSSGANVLTF.

Only a few counts were recorded for this clonotype. The chain carries TRBV20-1 and TRBJ2-7, with D perhaps TRBD1 (6 bases). Germline V gene sequence: CDR1 DFQATT, CDR2 SNEGSKA (reference sequence). This CDR3 has 12 residues. V lost 3 bases to trimming and J lost 4 bases, with 10 bases between them. The CDR3 sequence: CSASGQRYEQYF. The CDR3 region has the DNA TGCAGTGCTAGTGGACAGCGGTACGAGCAGTACTTC.